This T cell receptor beta chain was obtained from a study of post-analysis software for immune sequencing data. Study as a whole: As for disease course, relapsing-remitting, secondary progressive and progressive-relapsing multiple sclerosis were all included.

Carried by the TCR beta cDNA libraries were unique molecular identifiers. Each batch of about 0.95 to 10 million T cells produced 400,000 to 650,000 cDNA molecules. TCRdb analysed the PCR reads with MiXCR anew, one entry per CDR3 protein. The sample lists a few hundred thousand distinct CDR3 sequences; 30% to 45% were seen once. General study points: Multiple sclerosis was associated with a significant reduction in normalized Chao1 diversity relative to controls. Five or six TRBV segments, TRBV5-6, TRBV5-1 and TRBV20-1 among them, were found more frequent in patients than controls.

Trimming at V came to 8 bases and at J to 4 bases, leaving 3 bases not matched to a gene. This CDR3 spans 13 amino acids. Germline values: CDR1 MNHEY, CDR2 SVGEGT. This clonotype was seen a few times. What it binds is unknown. V gene TRBV6-2 or TRBV6-3 combines with J gene TRBJ1-5, with TRBD1 matching over 9 bases. Source material: blood. The sequence came from a girl aged 5-17 years with multiple sclerosis. Here the CDR3 DNA reads TGTGCCAGCCGGGACAGGGAAAATCAGCCCCAGCATTTT. Translating it yields CASRDRENQPQHF.